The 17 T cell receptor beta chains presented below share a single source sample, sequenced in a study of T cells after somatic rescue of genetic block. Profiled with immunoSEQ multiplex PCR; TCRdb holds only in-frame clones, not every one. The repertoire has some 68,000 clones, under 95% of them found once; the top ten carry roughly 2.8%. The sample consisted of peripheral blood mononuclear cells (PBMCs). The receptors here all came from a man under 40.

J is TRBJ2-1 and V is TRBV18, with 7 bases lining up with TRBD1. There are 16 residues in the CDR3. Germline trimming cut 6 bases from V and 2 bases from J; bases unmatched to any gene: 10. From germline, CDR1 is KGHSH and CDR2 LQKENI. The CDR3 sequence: CASSQPGQLTYNEQFF. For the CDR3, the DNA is TGTGCCAGCTCCCAGCCGGGACAGCTAACCTACAATGAGCAGTTCTTC.

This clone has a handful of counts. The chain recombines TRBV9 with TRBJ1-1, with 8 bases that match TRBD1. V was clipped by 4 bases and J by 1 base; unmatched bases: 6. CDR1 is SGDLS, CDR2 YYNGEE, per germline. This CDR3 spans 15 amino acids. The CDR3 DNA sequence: TGTGCCAGCAGCACCCTACAGGGGGGGAACACTGAAGCTTTCTTT. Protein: CASSTLQGGNTEAFF.

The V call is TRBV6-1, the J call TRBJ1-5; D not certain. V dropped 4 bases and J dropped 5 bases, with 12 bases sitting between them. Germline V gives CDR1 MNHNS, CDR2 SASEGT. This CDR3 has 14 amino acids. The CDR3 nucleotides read TGTGCCAGCAGTGCTAGAGCACAAGATCAGCCCCAGCATTTT. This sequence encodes CASSARAQDQPQHF.

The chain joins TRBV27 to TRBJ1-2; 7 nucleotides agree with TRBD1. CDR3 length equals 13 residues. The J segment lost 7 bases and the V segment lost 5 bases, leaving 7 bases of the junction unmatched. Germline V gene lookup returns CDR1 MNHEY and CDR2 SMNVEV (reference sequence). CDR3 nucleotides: TGTGCCAGCAGTCCCCACAGGGGCGCTGGCTACACCTTC. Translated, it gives CASSPHRGAGYTF.

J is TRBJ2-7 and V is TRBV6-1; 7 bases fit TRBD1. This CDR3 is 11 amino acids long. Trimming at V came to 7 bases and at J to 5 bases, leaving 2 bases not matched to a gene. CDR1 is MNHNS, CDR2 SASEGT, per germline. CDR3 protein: CASNRGNEQYF. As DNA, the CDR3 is TGTGCCAGCAACAGGGGCAACGAGCAGTACTTC.

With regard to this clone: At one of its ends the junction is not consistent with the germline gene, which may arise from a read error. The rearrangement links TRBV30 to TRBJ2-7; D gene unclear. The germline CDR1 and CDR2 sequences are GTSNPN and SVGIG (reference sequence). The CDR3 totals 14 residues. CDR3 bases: TGTGCCTGGAGCGAGGTGTCCGTATCCTCCGAGCAGTACTTC. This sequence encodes CAWSEVSVSSEQYF.

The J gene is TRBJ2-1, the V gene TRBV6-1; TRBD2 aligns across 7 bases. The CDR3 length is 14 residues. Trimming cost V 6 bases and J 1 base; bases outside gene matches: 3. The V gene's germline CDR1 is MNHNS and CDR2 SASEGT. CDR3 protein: CASRSSGSYNEQFF. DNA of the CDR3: TGTGCCAGCAGGTCTAGCGGATCCTACAATGAGCAGTTCTTC.

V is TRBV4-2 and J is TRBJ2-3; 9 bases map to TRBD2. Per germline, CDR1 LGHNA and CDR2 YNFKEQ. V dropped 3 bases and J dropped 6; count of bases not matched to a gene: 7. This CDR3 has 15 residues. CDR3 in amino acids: CASSQVLAGLDTQYF. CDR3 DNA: TGTGCCAGCAGCCAGGTACTAGCGGGTCTGGATACGCAGTATTTT.

DNA for the CDR3: TGTGCCAGCAGCTTAAGGTTGGGACTAGCGGGCGAGCAGTACTTC. This sequence encodes CASSLRLGLAGEQYF. The J gene is TRBJ2-7, the V gene TRBV7-2, with TRBD2 matching 12 bases. V shed 2 bases, J shed 6 bases, and the junction held 5 bases outside the gene matches. The CDR3 is 15 residues long. Germline V gives CDR1 SGHTA, CDR2 FQGNSA.

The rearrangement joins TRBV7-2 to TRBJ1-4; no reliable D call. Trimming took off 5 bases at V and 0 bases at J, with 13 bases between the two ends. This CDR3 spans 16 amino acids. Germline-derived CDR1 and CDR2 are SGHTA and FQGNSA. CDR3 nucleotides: TGTGCCAGCAGCCAACACAGAGGTGCAACTAATGAAAAACTGTTTTTT. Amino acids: CASSQHRGATNEKLFF. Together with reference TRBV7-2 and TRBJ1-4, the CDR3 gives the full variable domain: GAGVSQSPSNKVTEKGKDVELRCDPISGHTALYWYRQSLGQGLEFLIYFQGNSAPDKSGLPSDRFSAERTGGSVSTLTIQRTQQEDSAVYLCASSQHRGATNEKLFFGSGTQLSVL.

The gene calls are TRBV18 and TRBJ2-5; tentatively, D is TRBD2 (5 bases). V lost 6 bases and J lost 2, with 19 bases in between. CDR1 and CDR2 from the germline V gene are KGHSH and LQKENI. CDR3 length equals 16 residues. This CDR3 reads CASSAALRDDQETQYF. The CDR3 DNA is TGTGCCAGCTCTGCAGCCCTCCGGGATGATCAAGAGACCCAGTACTTC.

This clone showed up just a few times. The CDR3 loop reads CSARGPTAAFF. As DNA, the CDR3 is TGCAGTGCTAGAGGCCCCACGGCGGCTTTCTTT. This chain links TRBV20-1 with TRBJ1-1, with D unclear. Germline CDR1 DFQATT, CDR2 SNEGSKA (reference sequence). This CDR3 spans 11 amino acids. Trimming took off 1 base at V and 11 bases at J, with 11 bases between the two ends.

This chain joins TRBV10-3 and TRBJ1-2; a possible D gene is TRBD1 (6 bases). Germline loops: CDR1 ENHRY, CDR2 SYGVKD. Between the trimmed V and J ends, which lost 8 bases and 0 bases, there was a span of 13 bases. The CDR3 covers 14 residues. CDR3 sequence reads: CAIARGGTNYGYTF. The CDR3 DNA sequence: TGTGCCATCGCGAGGGGGGGTACTAACTATGGCTACACCTTC.

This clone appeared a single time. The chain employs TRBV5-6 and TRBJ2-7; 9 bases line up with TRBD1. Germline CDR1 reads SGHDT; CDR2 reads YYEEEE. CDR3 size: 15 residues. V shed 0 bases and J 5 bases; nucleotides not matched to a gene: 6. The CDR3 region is CASSLGDRDMNEQYF. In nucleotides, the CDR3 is TGTGCCAGCAGCTTGGGGGACAGGGATATGAACGAGCAGTACTTC.

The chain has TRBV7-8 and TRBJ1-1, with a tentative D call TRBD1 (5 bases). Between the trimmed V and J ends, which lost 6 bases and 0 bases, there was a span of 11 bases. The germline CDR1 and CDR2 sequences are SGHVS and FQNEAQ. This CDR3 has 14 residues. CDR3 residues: CASRNGGVNTEAFF. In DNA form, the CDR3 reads TGTGCCAGCAGGAACGGGGGAGTGAACACTGAAGCTTTCTTT.

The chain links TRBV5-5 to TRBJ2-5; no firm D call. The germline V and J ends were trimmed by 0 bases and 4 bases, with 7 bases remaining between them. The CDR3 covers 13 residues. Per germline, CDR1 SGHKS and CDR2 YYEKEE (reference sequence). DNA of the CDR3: TGTGCCAGCAGCTTGGAGGCAAGAGAGACCCAGTACTTC. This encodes CASSLEARETQYF.

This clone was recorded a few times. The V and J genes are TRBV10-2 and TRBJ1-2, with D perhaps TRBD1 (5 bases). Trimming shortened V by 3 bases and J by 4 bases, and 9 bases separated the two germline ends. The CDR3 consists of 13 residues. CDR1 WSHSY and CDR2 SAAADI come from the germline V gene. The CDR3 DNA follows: TGCGCCAGCAGTGAAGGGGTGTCCTATGGCTACACCTTC. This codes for CASSEGVSYGYTF.